This entry features one T cell receptor beta chain sequence. The antigen is undetermined. The sample comes from a study of shared clonotypes between healthy human individuals. General study findings and limits: The researchers took only blood, and tissue repertoires probably look different. Limitation of the genetic and exposure-history diversity represented came from the few donors.

Some clones are missing from TCRdb's copy, which holds only in-frame ones; the method was immunoSEQ multiplex PCR. The sample has about 470,000 clones, about four fifths seen once; the top ten hold roughly 13%. J gave up 3 bases and V 8 bases, and 16 bases lay outside the gene matches. The CDR3 is made up of 17 amino acids. Germline assignment: CDR1 MDHEN and CDR2 SYDVKM. The sample comprised PBMCs. The chain joins TRBV28 to TRBJ2-7; 10 bases agree with TRBD1. The clonotype originates from a middle-aged woman in good health. Some clones in this sample may be carry-over from other donors' samples. The CDR3 region has the DNA TGTGCCAGCTGCTCTTTGTACGGGACAGGGGTGGGCTACGAGCAGTACTTC. Amino acids: CASCSLYGTGVGYEQYF.